These 14 T cell receptor beta chains originate from one sample sequenced in a study of identical twins. From the 5' RACE reads, TCRdb called clonotypes with MiXCR, one entry per CDR3 protein. The sample records roughly 250,000 distinct CDR3 sequences, more than 13% being singletons. The sample consisted of memory (CD45RO+) T cells sorted from blood. The receptor set was obtained from a woman under 30 in good health.

V gene TRBV7-2 combines with J gene TRBJ2-1, with 11 nucleotides matching TRBD1. CDR3 length equals 17 residues. In germline, CDR1 is SGHTA, CDR2 FQGNSA. V shed 3 bases, J shed 3 bases, and the junction held 7 bases outside the gene matches. Written as DNA, the CDR3 is TGTGCCAGCAGCTTGGGGCTTGGGACAGGGGGCTACAATGAGCAGTTCTTC. It specifies CASSLGLGTGGYNEQFF.

The chain recombines TRBV27 with TRBJ2-1; 14 bases line up with TRBD2. Germline values: CDR1 MNHEY, CDR2 SMNVEV (reference sequence). This CDR3 has 17 residues. The junction had 10 bases not matched to a gene; V was cut back by 5 bases and J by 7 bases. CDR3 sequence (DNA): TGTGCCAGCAGTCTATTGACTAGCGGGAGGGCCGGGAATGAGCAGTTCTTC. This sequence encodes CASSLLTSGRAGNEQFF.

The chain joins TRBV29-1 to TRBJ2-2; D gene uncertain. Germline CDR1 and CDR2: SQVTM and ANQGSEA. The CDR3 extends over 11 amino acids. The V gene lost 5 bases and the J gene lost 5 bases, with 6 bases spanning the gap. The CDR3: CSVSDTGELFF. The DNA for the CDR3 is TGCAGCGTTAGCGATACCGGGGAGCTGTTTTTT.

This clonotype was found a few times. The V call is TRBV20-1, the J call TRBJ1-2; D remains unclear. V lost 0 bases to trimming and J lost 0 bases, with 11 bases between them. CDR1 is DFQATT and CDR2 is SNEGSKA in the germline V gene (reference sequence). The length of the CDR3 is 15 residues. CDR3 loop: CSARDHSTTNYGYTF. CDR3 nucleotides: TGCAGTGCTAGAGATCACAGTACTACTAACTATGGCTACACCTTC.

The chain joins TRBV11-2 to TRBJ1-2; D call uncertain. The length of the CDR3 is 16 residues. The ends were cut back, 5 bases at V and 4 bases at J, with 20 bases in the middle. From germline, CDR1 is SGHAT and CDR2 FQNNGV. In nucleotides, the CDR3 is TGTGCCAGCAGCCCAAGTTTTCTGGCAGATATCTATGGCTACACCTTC. This gives the protein CASSPSFLADIYGYTF.

This chain connects TRBV14 to TRBJ2-1; D is uncertain. The germline CDR1 and CDR2 sequences are SGHDN and FVKESK. V was cut by 3 bases and J by 10 bases, with 22 bases left in between. The CDR3 sequence is 16 residues long. The CDR3 loop is CASSHSLVRGDAEQFF. The CDR3 DNA is TGTGCCAGCAGCCACAGCCTCGTTCGCGGCGACGCCGAGCAGTTCTTC.

The chain is built from TRBV6-5 and TRBJ1-3; no firm D call. The CDR3 has 14 residues. With 2 bases removed from V and 0 bases from J, the gap between germline ends came to 5 bases. Germline loops: CDR1 MNHEY, CDR2 SVGAGI. The CDR3 loop reads CASSYDNSGNTIYF. The CDR3 DNA follows: TGTGCCAGCAGTTACGACAACTCTGGAAACACCATATATTTT.

The V gene is TRBV19, the J gene TRBJ2-2, with D hard to call. The germline V gene has CDR1 LNHDA and CDR2 SQIVND (reference sequence). The CDR3 covers 17 residues. V shed 7 bases and J shed 1 base, with 19 bases lying between them. The CDR3 spells CASTSRWKGLNTGELFF. CDR3 in DNA: TGTGCCAGTACCTCCCGGTGGAAGGGCTTGAACACCGGGGAGCTGTTTTTT.

This clonotype was seen once. The rearrangement uses TRBV7-2 and TRBJ2-1, with 12 nucleotides matching TRBD2. The J segment lost 7 bases and the V segment lost 5 bases, leaving 12 bases of the junction unmatched. The CDR3 totals 17 residues. Germline assignment: CDR1 SGHTA and CDR2 FQGNSA. CDR3 protein: CASSPSASGRAVNEQFF. In DNA form, the CDR3 reads TGTGCCAGCAGCCCTTCCGCTAGCGGGAGGGCCGTGAATGAGCAGTTCTTC.

This clonotype has at least ten counts. The gene calls are TRBV5-1 and TRBJ1-6; D remains ambiguous. The CDR3 spans 15 residues. The germline V gene encodes CDR1 SGHRS and CDR2 YFSETQ. The V end was cut by 3 bases, the J end by 9 bases, with 16 bases between. The CDR3: CASSWTPEGTSPLHF. DNA of the CDR3: TGCGCCAGCAGCTGGACCCCCGAAGGAACTTCACCCCTCCACTTT.

The chain links TRBV19 to TRBJ2-1; the match to TRBD2 covers 7 bases. V lost 6 bases, J lost 8 bases, and 13 bases stayed unmatched. The CDR3 contains 15 residues. CDR1 and CDR2 from the germline V gene are LNHDA and SQIVND (reference sequence). This CDR3 is CASREVAGLPDEQFF. The CDR3, as DNA: TGTGCCAGTAGGGAGGTAGCGGGTCTACCGGATGAGCAGTTCTTC. Looking up the rest from reference TRBV19 and TRBJ2-1 gives the full variable domain: DGGITQSPKYLFRKEGQNVTLSCEQNLNHDAMYWYRQDPGQGLRLIYYSQIVNDFQKGDIAEGYSVSREKKESFPLTVTSAQKNPTAFYLCASREVAGLPDEQFFGPGTRLTVL.

The table lists this clonotype with a few counts. This sequence joins TRBV2 and TRBJ2-7, with TRBD1 matching 8 bases. The CDR3 has 13 residues. Germline trimming cut 6 bases from V and 3 bases from J; bases unmatched to any gene: 4. Germline V CDR1 and CDR2: SNHLY, FYNNEI. Here the CDR3 reads CASRTGQGYEQYF. In DNA form, the CDR3 reads TGTGCCAGCAGGACCGGACAGGGCTACGAGCAGTACTTC.

This clonotype was counted a few times. This chain uses TRBV14 with TRBJ2-4; 10 nucleotides align to TRBD2. Losses at the gene ends were 1 base for V and 8 bases for J; bases not matched to a gene: 5. Germline assignment: CDR1 SGHDN and CDR2 FVKESK. The CDR3 covers 15 residues. The CDR3 sequence is CASSQGGSGRYIQYF. The CDR3 nucleotides are TGTGCCAGCAGCCAAGGGGGTAGCGGGAGGTACATTCAGTACTTC.

The J gene is TRBJ2-1, the V gene TRBV3-1; D is possibly TRBD1 (6 bases). CDR1 is LGHDT and CDR2 is YNNKEL in the germline V gene (reference sequence). This CDR3 comprises 14 residues. V was cut by 2 bases and J by 6 bases, with 11 bases left in between. CDR3 residues: CASSQFQGFNEQFF. CDR3 coding DNA: TGTGCCAGCAGCCAATTTCAGGGGTTCAATGAGCAGTTCTTC.